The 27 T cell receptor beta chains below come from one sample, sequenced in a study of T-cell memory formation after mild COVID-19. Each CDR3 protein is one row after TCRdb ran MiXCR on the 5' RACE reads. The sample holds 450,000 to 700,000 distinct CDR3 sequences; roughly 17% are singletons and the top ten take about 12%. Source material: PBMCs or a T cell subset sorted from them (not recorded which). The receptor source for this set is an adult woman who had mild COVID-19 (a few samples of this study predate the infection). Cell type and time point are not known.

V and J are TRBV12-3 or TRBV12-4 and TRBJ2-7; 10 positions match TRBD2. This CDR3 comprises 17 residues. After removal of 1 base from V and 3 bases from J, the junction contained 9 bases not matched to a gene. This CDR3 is CASSLGAGGPLLYEQYF. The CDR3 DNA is TGTGCCAGCAGTTTAGGAGCGGGAGGGCCCCTCCTCTACGAGCAGTACTTC.

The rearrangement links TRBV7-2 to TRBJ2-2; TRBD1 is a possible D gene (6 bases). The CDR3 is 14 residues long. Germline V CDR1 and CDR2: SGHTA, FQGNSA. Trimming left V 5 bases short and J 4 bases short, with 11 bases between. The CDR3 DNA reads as TGTGCCAGCAGCCTCCAGGGGCCCACCGGGGAGCTGTTTTTT. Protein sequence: CASSLQGPTGELFF.

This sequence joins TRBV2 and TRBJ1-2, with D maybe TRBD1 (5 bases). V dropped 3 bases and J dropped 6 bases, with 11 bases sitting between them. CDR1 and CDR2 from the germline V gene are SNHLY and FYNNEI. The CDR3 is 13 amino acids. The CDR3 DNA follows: TGTGCCAGCAGTGAGGGACGGGGGAATGGCTACACCTTC. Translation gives CASSEGRGNGYTF.

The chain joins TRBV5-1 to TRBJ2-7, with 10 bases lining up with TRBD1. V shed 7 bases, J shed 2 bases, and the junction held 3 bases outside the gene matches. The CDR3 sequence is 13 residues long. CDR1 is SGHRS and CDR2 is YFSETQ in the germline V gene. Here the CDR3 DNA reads TGCGCCAGCGGGACAGGGGCGACCTACGAGCAGTACTTC. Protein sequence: CASGTGATYEQYF.

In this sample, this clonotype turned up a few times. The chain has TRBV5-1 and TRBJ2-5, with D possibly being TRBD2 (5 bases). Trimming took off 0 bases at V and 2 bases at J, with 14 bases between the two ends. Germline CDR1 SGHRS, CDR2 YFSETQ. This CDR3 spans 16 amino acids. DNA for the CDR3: TGCGCCAGCAGCTTGGCCGAGCTTGGAGGACAAGAGACCCAGTACTTC. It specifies CASSLAELGGQETQYF.

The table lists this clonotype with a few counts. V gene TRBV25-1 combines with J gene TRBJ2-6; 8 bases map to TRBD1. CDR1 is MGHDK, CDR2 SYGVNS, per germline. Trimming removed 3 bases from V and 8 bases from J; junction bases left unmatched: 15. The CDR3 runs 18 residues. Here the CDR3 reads CASSDLPNRDRPTNVLTF. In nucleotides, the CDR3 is TGTGCCAGCAGTGACCTCCCGAACCGGGACAGGCCGACCAACGTCCTGACTTTC.

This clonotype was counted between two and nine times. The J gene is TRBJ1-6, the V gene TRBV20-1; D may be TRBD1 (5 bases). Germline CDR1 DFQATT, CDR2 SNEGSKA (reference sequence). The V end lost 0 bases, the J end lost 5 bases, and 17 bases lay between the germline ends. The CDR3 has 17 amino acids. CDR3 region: CSARDRTPRGNNSPLHF. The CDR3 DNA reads TGCAGTGCTAGAGATAGGACACCTCGGGGAAATAATTCACCCCTCCACTTT.

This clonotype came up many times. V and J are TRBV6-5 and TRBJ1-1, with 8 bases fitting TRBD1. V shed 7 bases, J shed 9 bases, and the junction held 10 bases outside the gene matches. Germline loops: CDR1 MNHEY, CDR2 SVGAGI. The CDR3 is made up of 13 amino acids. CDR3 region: CASTDTGGAKAFF. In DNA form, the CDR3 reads TGTGCCAGCACCGATACAGGGGGGGCTAAAGCTTTCTTT.

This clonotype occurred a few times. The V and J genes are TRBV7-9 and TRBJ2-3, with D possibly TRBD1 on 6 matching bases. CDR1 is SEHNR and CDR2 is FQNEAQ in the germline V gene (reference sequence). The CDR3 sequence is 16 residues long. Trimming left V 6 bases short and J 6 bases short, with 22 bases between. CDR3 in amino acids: CASRNRWGQGNDTQYF. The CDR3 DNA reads TGTGCCAGCAGGAATAGGTGGGGTCAGGGGAACGATACGCAGTATTTT. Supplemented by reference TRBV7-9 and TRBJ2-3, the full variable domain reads DTGVSQNPRHKITKRGQNVTFRCDPISEHNRLYWYRQTLGQGPEFLTYFQNEAQLEKSRLLSDRFSAERPKGSFSTLEIQRTEQGDSAMYLCASRNRWGQGNDTQYFGPGTRLTVL.

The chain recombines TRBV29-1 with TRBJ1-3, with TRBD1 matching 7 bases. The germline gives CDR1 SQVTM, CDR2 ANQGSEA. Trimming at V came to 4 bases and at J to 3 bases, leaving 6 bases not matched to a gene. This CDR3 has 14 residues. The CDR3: CSVGFTGVGNTIYF. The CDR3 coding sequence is TGCAGCGTTGGATTCACAGGGGTTGGAAACACCATATATTTT.

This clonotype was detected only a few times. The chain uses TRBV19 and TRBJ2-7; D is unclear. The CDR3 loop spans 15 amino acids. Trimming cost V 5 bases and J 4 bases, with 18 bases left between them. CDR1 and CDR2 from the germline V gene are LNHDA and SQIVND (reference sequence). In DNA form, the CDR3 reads TGTGCCAGTAGTCTCCGAACTGGGTGGGAATACGAGCAGTACTTC. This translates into CASSLRTGWEYEQYF.

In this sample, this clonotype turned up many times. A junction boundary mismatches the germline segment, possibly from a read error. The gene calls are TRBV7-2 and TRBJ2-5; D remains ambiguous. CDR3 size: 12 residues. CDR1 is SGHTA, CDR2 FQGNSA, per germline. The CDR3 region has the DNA TGTGCCAGCAGTTTAGGGCGAGAGACCCAGTACTTC. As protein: CASSLGRETQYF.

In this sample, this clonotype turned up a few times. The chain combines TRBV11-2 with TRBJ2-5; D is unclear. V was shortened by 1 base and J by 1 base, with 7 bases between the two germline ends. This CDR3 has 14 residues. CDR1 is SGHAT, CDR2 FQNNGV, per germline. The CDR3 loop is CASSLVRTQETQYF. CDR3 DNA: TGTGCCAGCAGCTTAGTACGCACCCAAGAGACCCAGTACTTC.

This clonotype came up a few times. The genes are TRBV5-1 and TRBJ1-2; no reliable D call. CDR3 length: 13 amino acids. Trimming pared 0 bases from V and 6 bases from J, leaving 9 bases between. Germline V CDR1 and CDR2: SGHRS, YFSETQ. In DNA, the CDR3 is TGCGCCAGCAGCTTGGCCGATAGGGATGGCTACACCTTC. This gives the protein CASSLADRDGYTF.

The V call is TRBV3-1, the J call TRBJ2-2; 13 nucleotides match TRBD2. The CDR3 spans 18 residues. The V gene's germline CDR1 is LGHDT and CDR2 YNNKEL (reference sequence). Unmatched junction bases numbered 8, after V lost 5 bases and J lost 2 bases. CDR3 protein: CASSSVGLAGENTGELFF. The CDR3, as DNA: TGTGCCAGCAGCTCTGTAGGACTAGCGGGAGAAAACACCGGGGAGCTGTTTTTT.

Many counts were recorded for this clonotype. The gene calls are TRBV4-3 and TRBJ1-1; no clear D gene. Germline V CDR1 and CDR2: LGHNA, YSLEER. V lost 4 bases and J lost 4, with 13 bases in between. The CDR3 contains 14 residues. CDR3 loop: CASSLLDTGTEAFF. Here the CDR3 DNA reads TGCGCCAGCAGCCTCCTAGACACTGGCACTGAAGCTTTCTTT.

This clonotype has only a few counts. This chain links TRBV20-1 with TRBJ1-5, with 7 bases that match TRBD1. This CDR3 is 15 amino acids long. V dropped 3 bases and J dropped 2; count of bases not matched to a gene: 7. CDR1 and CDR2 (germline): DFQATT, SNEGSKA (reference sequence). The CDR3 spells CSASPHTGGNQPQHF. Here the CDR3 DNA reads TGCAGTGCTAGCCCCCACACAGGGGGCAATCAGCCCCAGCATTTT.

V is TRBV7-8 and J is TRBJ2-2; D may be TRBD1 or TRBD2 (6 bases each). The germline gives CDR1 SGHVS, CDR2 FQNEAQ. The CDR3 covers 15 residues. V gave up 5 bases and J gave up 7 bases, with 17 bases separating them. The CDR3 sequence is CASSPFRGLGGELFF. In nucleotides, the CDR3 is TGTGCCAGCAGCCCCTTTCGGGGGCTCGGCGGGGAGCTGTTTTTT.

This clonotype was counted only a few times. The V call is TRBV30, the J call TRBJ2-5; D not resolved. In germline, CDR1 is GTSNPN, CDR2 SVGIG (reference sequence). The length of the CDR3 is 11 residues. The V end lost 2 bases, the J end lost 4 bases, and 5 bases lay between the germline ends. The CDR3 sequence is CAWSKGETQYF. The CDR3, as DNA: TGTGCCTGGAGTAAAGGAGAGACCCAGTACTTC.

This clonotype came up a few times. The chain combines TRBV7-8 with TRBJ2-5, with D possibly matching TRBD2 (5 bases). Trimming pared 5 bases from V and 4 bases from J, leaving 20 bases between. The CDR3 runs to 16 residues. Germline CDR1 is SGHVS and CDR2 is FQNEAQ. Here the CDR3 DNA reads TGTGCCAGCAGCGGTCGGTCGGGCGGGTACGGAGAGACCCAGTACTTC. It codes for CASSGRSGGYGETQYF.

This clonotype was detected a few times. As DNA, the CDR3 is TGTGCCAGCACTTCAGCGGGGGTTAATGAGCAGTTCTTC. Its translation is CASTSAGVNEQFF. V is TRBV12-3 or TRBV12-4 and J is TRBJ2-1; 8 bases are shared with TRBD2. The CDR3 runs 13 residues. V was clipped by 7 bases and J by 7 bases; unmatched bases: 6.

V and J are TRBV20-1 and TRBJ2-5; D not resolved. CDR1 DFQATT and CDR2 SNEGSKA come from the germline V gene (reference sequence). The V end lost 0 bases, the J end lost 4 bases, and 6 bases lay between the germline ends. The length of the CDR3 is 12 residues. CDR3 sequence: CSARDLGETQYF. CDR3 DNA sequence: TGCAGTGCTAGAGATCTTGGAGAGACCCAGTACTTC.

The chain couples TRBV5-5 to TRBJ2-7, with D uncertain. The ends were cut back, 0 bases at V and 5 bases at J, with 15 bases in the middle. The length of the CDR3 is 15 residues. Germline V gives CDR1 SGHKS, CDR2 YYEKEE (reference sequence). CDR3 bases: TGTGCCAGCAGCTTGGCTAACGGAAGGGTCCACGAGCAGTACTTC. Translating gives CASSLANGRVHEQYF.

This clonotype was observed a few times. The CDR3, as DNA: TGCGCCAGCAGCTCCGGGACAGGGGCTTTCACCGGGGAGCTGTTTTTT. This encodes CASSSGTGAFTGELFF. This rearrangement joins TRBV5-1 to TRBJ2-2; TRBD1 agrees at 10 bases. The CDR3 contains 16 residues. Germline-derived CDR1 and CDR2 are SGHRS and YFSETQ. V dropped 3 bases and J dropped 4; count of bases not matched to a gene: 6.

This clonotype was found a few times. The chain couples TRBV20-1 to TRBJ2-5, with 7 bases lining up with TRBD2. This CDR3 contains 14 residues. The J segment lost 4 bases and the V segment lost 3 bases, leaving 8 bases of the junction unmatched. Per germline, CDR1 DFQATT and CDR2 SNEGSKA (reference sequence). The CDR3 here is CSARSGLEGETQYF. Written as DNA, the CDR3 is TGCAGTGCTAGGAGCGGACTAGAGGGAGAGACCCAGTACTTC.

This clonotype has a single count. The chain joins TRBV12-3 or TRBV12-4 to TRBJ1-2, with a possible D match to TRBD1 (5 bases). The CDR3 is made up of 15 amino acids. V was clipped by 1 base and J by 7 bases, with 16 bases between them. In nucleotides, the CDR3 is TGTGCCAGCAGTTTAGGGTTTGGACATGAGGCTGGCTACACCTTC. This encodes CASSLGFGHEAGYTF.

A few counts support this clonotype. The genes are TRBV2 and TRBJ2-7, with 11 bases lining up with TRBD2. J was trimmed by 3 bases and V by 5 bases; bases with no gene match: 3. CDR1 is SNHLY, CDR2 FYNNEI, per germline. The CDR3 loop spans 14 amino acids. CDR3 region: CASSPTSGNYEQYF. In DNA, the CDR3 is TGTGCCAGCAGTCCGACTAGCGGGAACTACGAGCAGTACTTC.